The rows below give T cell receptor beta chains drawn from one sample of a study of cytomegalovirus exposure and HLA in healthy donors. TCRdb's table, derived via immunoSEQ multiplex PCR, lists solely in-frame clones and lacks some. The table shows roughly 90,000 clones, with around 82% occurring only once. Sequencing was performed on PBMCs. All receptors derive from a man aged 30-40 years in good health and CMV-seropositive. CDR3s include the opening cysteine and the closing phenylalanine or tryptophan. The D gene is left open where the match is weak. Part of the rows lack a size; the others show once, few, many or a class for expanded clones.

j_call,v_call,d_call,clone_size,cdr3_nt,cdr3_aa
TRBJ2-5,TRBV5-4,TRBD1,-,TGTGCCAGCAGAAATCCGGGGACAGGTGGGGAGACCCAGTACTTC,CASRNPGTGGETQYF
TRBJ2-7,TRBV2,-,-,TGTGCCAGCAGTGAACGGCCCAGGGGCTCCTACGAGCAGTACTTC,CASSERPRGSYEQYF
TRBJ2-4,TRBV11-1,TRBD2,once,TGTGCCAGCAGCCCGAATCTAGCGGGAGGGATCGCGGCCAAAAACATTCAGTACTTC,CASSPNLAGGIAAKNIQYF
TRBJ2-7,TRBV7-2,-,-,TGTGCCAGCAGCTTATTTATCTTAGATACCTACGAGCAGTACTTC,CASSLFILDTYEQYF
TRBJ1-6,TRBV30,TRBD1,-,TGTGCCTGTTCGGGACAGGGTAATTCACCCCTCCACTTT,CACSGQGNSPLHF
TRBJ2-4,TRBV15,-,-,TGTGCCACCAGCAGAGATCAGGGGTCTCAACCCTCCAAGGCCAAAAACATTCAGTACTTC,CATSRDQGSQPSKAKNIQYF
TRBJ2-5,TRBV27,TRBD2,-,TGTGCCAGCAGACGGGGGGACCGGGAGACCCAGTACTTC,CASRRGDRETQYF
TRBJ1-1,TRBV28,TRBD1,few,TGTGCCAGCAATACGGACAGGGCGAACACTGAAGCTTTCTTT,CASNTDRANTEAFF
TRBJ2-3,TRBV6-5,-,once,TGTGCCAGCAGTTACTTACCGATAGGGGTGACAGATACGCAGTATTTT,CASSYLPIGVTDTQYF
TRBJ2-2,TRBV9,TRBD2,-,TGTGCCAGCAGCCCCCAGTTGGGTTACGGGACTAGCGCCACCGGGGAGCTGTTTTTT,CASSPQLGYGTSATGELFF
TRBJ1-1,TRBV20-1,-,-,TGCAGTGCTAGAGACGGTGATCGCGCTTTCTTT,CSARDGDRAFF
TRBJ2-1,TRBV2,TRBD2,-,TGTGCCAGCCGGAGGGAGGCTAGCGGGAGGGGCCATGAGCAGTTCTTC,CASRREASGRGHEQFF
TRBJ1-2,TRBV7-9,TRBD1,-,TGTGCCAGCAGCTTACGACAGGGGGACTATGGCTACACCTTC,CASSLRQGDYGYTF
TRBJ2-7,TRBV5-1,-,once,TGCGCCAGCAGCTTGGCCCCAGGGACCTACGAGCAGTACTTC,CASSLAPGTYEQYF
TRBJ2-1,TRBV28,TRBD2,once,TGTGCCAGCAGTTCTTTGACTAGCGGGAGGACCTTTCCCCCCTACAATGAGCAGTTCTTC,CASSSLTSGRTFPPYNEQFF
TRBJ1-2,TRBV5-6,-,-,TGTGCCAGCAGCTTGGCTAGCGGCTACACCTTC,CASSLASGYTF
TRBJ1-3,TRBV18,-,-,TGTGCCAGCTCACCGACAGCGAGCTCTGGAAACACCATATATTTT,CASSPTASSGNTIYF
TRBJ2-1,TRBV27,TRBD2,-,TGTGCCAGCAGGGGACCGACTAGCCCCCTGGTCAATGAGCAGTTCTTC,CASRGPTSPLVNEQFF
TRBJ2-5,TRBV5-1,TRBD2,-,TGCGCCAGCAGCTTGGTCGCTAGCGGATGGGGAGAGACCCAGTACTTC,CASSLVASGWGETQYF
TRBJ2-7,TRBV28,TRBD2,few,TGTGCCAGCAGCCGGTTGACTAGCGGGAACGAGCAGTACTTC,CASSRLTSGNEQYF
TRBJ2-1,TRBV10-3,TRBD2,-,TGTGCCATCAAAACTAGCGGGGGCAATGAGCAGTTCTTC,CAIKTSGGNEQFF
TRBJ1-1,TRBV9,-,-,TGTGCCAGCAGCGTAGCAGGGGTGGTCACTGAAGCTTTCTTT,CASSVAGVVTEAFF
TRBJ2-1,TRBV18,TRBD2,-,TGTGCCAGCTCACCGGGAGCGGGAGTACGCAATGAGCAGTTCTTC,CASSPGAGVRNEQFF
TRBJ2-7,TRBV6-5,TRBD2,-,TGTGCCAGCACCCTGGGGACTAGTGGCTACGAGCAGTACTTC,CASTLGTSGYEQYF
TRBJ2-6,TRBV7-2,-,-,TGTGCCAGCAGCCAAAGGTTGACGGGCTCTGGGGCCAACGTCCTGACTTTC,CASSQRLTGSGANVLTF
TRBJ2-3,TRBV5-6,-,-,TGTGCCAGCAGCTTGGGAGCGGGCACAGATACGCAGTATTTT,CASSLGAGTDTQYF
TRBJ1-2,TRBV28,-,-,TGTGCCTCGGAGGGGACCACGGGAGGCAACTATGGCTACACCTTC,CASEGTTGGNYGYTF
TRBJ2-5,TRBV19,-,-,TGTGCCAGTAGTATCCAGGTCCGGGAGACCCAGTACTTC,CASSIQVRETQYF
TRBJ2-5,TRBV6-5,TRBD2,-,TGTGCCAGCAGTTACAGCGGGGGTGGAAGGGAGACCCAGTACTTC,CASSYSGGGRETQYF
TRBJ2-7,TRBV4-3,TRBD2,-,TGCGCCAGCAGCCAAACCTTAGCGGGAGAGGGAGGCGAGCAGTACTTC,CASSQTLAGEGGEQYF
TRBJ2-1,TRBV10-3,-,-,TGTGCCATCAGTGAGGGAGTAGGGGTGGATGAGCAGTTCTTC,CAISEGVGVDEQFF
TRBJ2-2,TRBV28,-,-,TGTGCCAGCCGTCGGGGGGCGAATCTCGACACCGGGGAGCTGTTTTTT,CASRRGANLDTGELFF
TRBJ2-5,TRBV7-6,-,once,TGTGCCAGCAGCTCCCCGAGTAGAAAAGAGACCCAGTACTTC,CASSSPSRKETQYF
TRBJ2-2,TRBV7-7,TRBD2,-,TGTGCCAGCAGCATCAATTTGGCGGGGGCGAACACCGGGGAGCTGTTTTTT,CASSINLAGANTGELFF
TRBJ2-1,TRBV28,TRBD2,-,TGTGCCAGCACACCAGTGGCTAGCGGTGAGCAGTTCTTC,CASTPVASGEQFF
TRBJ2-1,TRBV7-2,-,-,TGTGCCAGCAGCTTACACAGGAGCTCCTACAATGAGCAGTTCTTC,CASSLHRSSYNEQFF
TRBJ1-4,TRBV29-1,-,-,TGCAGCGTGGGGCGGGGAGGAGACGAAAAACTGTTTTTT,CSVGRGGDEKLFF
TRBJ1-5,TRBV19,-,-,TGTGCCAGTACCCGGTTCCCACCAAGCAATCAGCCCCAGCATTTT,CASTRFPPSNQPQHF
TRBJ2-5,TRBV5-8,-,-,TGTGCCAGCAGCTTAGGACAGAGTTTTAAAGAGACCCAGTACTTC,CASSLGQSFKETQYF
TRBJ2-3,TRBV19,-,-,TGTGCCAGTAGTATAGACCGGAGGCATGTGGATACGCAGTATTTT,CASSIDRRHVDTQYF
TRBJ1-2,TRBV6-5,TRBD1,-,TGTGCCAGCAGCCCCGGGACAGGGACCTATGGCTACACCTTC,CASSPGTGTYGYTF
TRBJ1-5,TRBV29-1,TRBD1,-,TGCAGCGTCGGGACAGGGAGGAATCAGCCCCAGCATTTT,CSVGTGRNQPQHF
TRBJ1-2,TRBV7-9,-,few,TGTGCCAGCAGCTTAGATGGGACACCGGGCGACTATGGCTACACCTTC,CASSLDGTPGDYGYTF
TRBJ2-2,TRBV5-1,-,-,TGCGCCAGCAGCTCTAACACCGGGGAGCTGTTTTTT,CASSSNTGELFF
TRBJ2-2,TRBV7-2,-,-,TGTGCCAGCAGCCCGAAAATCCACTCCACCGGGGAGCTGTTTTTT,CASSPKIHSTGELFF
TRBJ2-1,TRBV7-9,TRBD2,-,TGTGCCAGCAGCTTAGCGGGGCTAGCGGGACGAGGGAATGAGCAGTTCTTC,CASSLAGLAGRGNEQFF
TRBJ2-7,TRBV18,-,-,TGTGCCAGCTCTCTTGACCAGGGAACCGAGCAGTACTTC,CASSLDQGTEQYF
TRBJ2-1,TRBV5-1,TRBD1,-,TGCGCCAGCAGCATAGGACAGGGGGCCTACAATGAGCAGTTCTTC,CASSIGQGAYNEQFF
TRBJ2-5,TRBV27,TRBD2,-,TGTGCCAGCAGTTTAGGCCGCGGGAGGTTAGAGACCCAGTACTTC,CASSLGRGRLETQYF
TRBJ1-1,TRBV5-1,-,-,TGCGCCAGCAGCTTCCAACAGGACCTGGGCACTGAAGCTTTCTTT,CASSFQQDLGTEAFF
TRBJ2-7,TRBV4-3,-,few,TGCGCCAGCAGCCAAGAACACACGGGACACGGACCCTACGAGCAGTACTTC,CASSQEHTGHGPYEQYF
TRBJ2-2,TRBV5-1,TRBD2,-,TGCGCCAGCAGCTTGCGGGCGACTAGCGGGGTGGGCCCGAACACCGGGGAGCTGTTTTTT,CASSLRATSGVGPNTGELFF